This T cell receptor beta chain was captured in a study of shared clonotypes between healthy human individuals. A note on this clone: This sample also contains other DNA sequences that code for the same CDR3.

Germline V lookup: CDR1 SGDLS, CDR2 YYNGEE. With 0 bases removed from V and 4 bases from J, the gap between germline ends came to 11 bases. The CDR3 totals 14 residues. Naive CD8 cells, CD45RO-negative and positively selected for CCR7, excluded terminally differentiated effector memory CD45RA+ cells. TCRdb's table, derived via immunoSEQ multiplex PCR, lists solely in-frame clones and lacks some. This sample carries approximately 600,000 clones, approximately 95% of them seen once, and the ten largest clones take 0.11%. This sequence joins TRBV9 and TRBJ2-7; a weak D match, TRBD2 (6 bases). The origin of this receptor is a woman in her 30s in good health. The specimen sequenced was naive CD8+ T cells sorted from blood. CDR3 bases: TGTGCCAGCAGCGTAGGAGGCGGGACTTACGAGCAGTACTTC. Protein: CASSVGGGTYEQYF.